Listed here is a single T cell receptor beta chain. Its antigen is unidentified. The DNA is left out, because the CDR3 cannot be placed on it with certainty; the CDR3 is given as TCRdb lists it. The data were produced by immunoSEQ multiplex PCR, yet TCRdb's version contains in-frame clones alone and is incomplete. The repertoire holds roughly 2 million clones, with around 95% as singletons. The data belong to a study of shared clonotypes between healthy human individuals. Study information: Per-donor plates numbered three CD4 naive, three CD4 memory, two CD8 naive and one CD8 memory.

The CDR3 adds up to 14 amino acids, both ends counted. Germline loops: CDR1 SGHDT, CDR2 YYEEEE. Overall study findings and caveats: Rarefaction indicated that sorted-subset sequencing remained incomplete although depth was large.

Sequences were obtained from naive CD4+ T cells sorted from blood. Subset noted: CD45RA+ positively selected. The receptor was derived from a man between 18 and 35 years old in good health. V and J are TRBV5-6 and TRBJ1-1. CDR3 loop: CASTFGPGNTEAFF.